What follows are 18 T cell receptor beta chains derived from one specimen sequenced in a study of blood T cell repertoires in COVID-19 (dated by TCRdb to the early 2020s). Library generation was performed with the immunoSEQ multiplex PCR assay. The immuneACCESS repertoire file appears here via TCRdb, limited to in-frame rearrangements. These files lack a portion of the clones; in checked studies, under half of the deficit traces to unresolved V genes, and the cause of the others is not known. In this sample the table shows about 320,000 clones, roughly 82% of which occur a single time. Of the sample, 1.5% to 2% falls within the top ten clones. The specimen was peripheral blood. The receptors come from a woman between 45 and 65 years old with acute or convalescent COVID-19.

The chain couples TRBV7-8 to TRBJ1-6, with D perhaps TRBD1 (5 bases). In germline, CDR1 is SGHVS, CDR2 FQNEAQ. Trimming stripped 3 bases from V and 3 bases from J, with 6 bases between. There are 14 residues in the CDR3. CDR3: CASSFGHYNSPLHF. CDR3 DNA sequence: TGTGCCAGCAGCTTTGGACACTATAATTCACCCCTCCACTTT.

The rearrangement uses TRBV28 and TRBJ2-7, with 7 positions matching TRBD2. Looked up from germline, CDR1 is MDHEN and CDR2 is SYDVKM. V trimming: 2 bases; J trimming: 6 bases; junction bases outside the gene matches: 7. The CDR3 extends over 14 amino acids. The CDR3 sequence: CASSLREVGLEQYF. The CDR3 nucleotides are TGTGCCAGCAGTTTACGGGAGGTCGGGCTCGAGCAGTACTTC.

The V call is TRBV30, the J call TRBJ2-1, with 7 bases lining up with TRBD2. This CDR3 has 16 amino acids. Germline lookup yields CDR1 GTSNPN and CDR2 SVGIG (reference sequence). V lost 2 bases, J lost 0 bases, and 7 bases stayed unmatched. The chain's CDR3 is CAWSSLGGSSYNEQFF. Written as DNA, the CDR3 is TGTGCCTGGAGTTCCCTCGGCGGGAGCTCCTACAATGAGCAGTTCTTC.

The gene calls are TRBV19 and TRBJ2-7; 8 nucleotides match TRBD2. Trimming took 1 base from V and 2 from J; bases not matched to a gene: 4. The CDR3 contains 15 residues. Germline CDR1 reads LNHDA; CDR2 reads SQIVND (reference sequence). The CDR3 bases are TGTGCCAGTAGTATAGGACTAGCGAGTGCCTACGAGCAGTACTTC. The encoded protein is CASSIGLASAYEQYF. The entire variable domain, with the rest obtained from reference TRBV19 and TRBJ2-7, is as follows: DGGITQSPKYLFRKEGQNVTLSCEQNLNHDAMYWYRQDPGQGLRLIYYSQIVNDFQKGDIAEGYSVSREKKESFPLTVTSAQKNPTAFYLCASSIGLASAYEQYFGPGTRLTVT.

The genes are TRBV11-3 and TRBJ2-2; 11 bases are a match to TRBD1. The CDR3 covers 17 residues. CDR1 is SGHNT, CDR2 YENEEA, per germline. Trimming at V came to 5 bases and at J to 4 bases, leaving 9 bases not matched to a gene. The CDR3: CASSRAAGTGGTGELFF. The CDR3 DNA is TGTGCCAGCAGCCGCGCAGCTGGGACAGGGGGCACCGGGGAGCTGTTTTTT.

The rearrangement links TRBV18 to TRBJ2-5; 15 positions agree with TRBD2. The V gene's germline CDR1 is KGHSH and CDR2 LQKENI. Unmatched junction bases numbered 3, after V lost 3 bases and J lost 4 bases. The CDR3 sequence is 16 residues long. The CDR3 DNA reads as TGTGCCAGCTCACCGGGACTAGCGGGAGGAGGAGAGACCCAGTACTTC. Translating it yields CASSPGLAGGGETQYF.

The chain couples TRBV18 to TRBJ1-4, with D unclear. Germline values: CDR1 KGHSH, CDR2 LQKENI. The CDR3 is 13 amino acids. The V end was cut by 3 bases, the J end by 8 bases, with 10 bases between. The CDR3 DNA is TGTGCCAGCTCACCCACGGTCGGGGAAAAACTGTTTTTT. Translated, it gives CASSPTVGEKLFF.

J is TRBJ2-7 and V is TRBV27; TRBD2 matches 14 bases. This CDR3 has 18 residues. Germline CDR1 is MNHEY and CDR2 is SMNVEV (reference sequence). Losses at the gene ends were 5 bases for V and 2 bases for J; bases not matched to a gene: 11. CDR3 sequence (DNA): TGTGCCAGCAGTCTAGGGGGACTAGCGGGGGAAATTACCTACGAGCAGTACTTC. It specifies CASSLGGLAGEITYEQYF.

The CDR3 nucleotides read TGTGCCAGCAGCCCGAACGACTTGGTTTACGGGACTAACTACGAGCAGTACTTC. Translated: CASSPNDLVYGTNYEQYF. This sequence joins TRBV5-5 and TRBJ2-7; 7 bases fit TRBD2. Germline CDR1 and CDR2: SGHKS and YYEKEE (reference sequence). This CDR3 spans 18 amino acids. The junction had 19 bases not matched to a gene; V was cut back by 4 bases and J by 3 bases. Complete variable domain (other parts from reference TRBV5-5 and TRBJ2-7): DAGVTQSPTHLIKTRGQQVTLRCSPISGHKSVSWYQQVLGQGPQFIFQYYEKEERGRGNFPDRFSARQFPNYSSELNVNALLLGDSALYLCASSPNDLVYGTNYEQYFGPGTRLTVT.

CDR3 residues: CASSPWGSGRANEQFF. CDR3 bases: TGTGCCAGCTCACCATGGGGTAGCGGGAGGGCCAATGAGCAGTTCTTC. The chain carries TRBV18 and TRBJ2-1; 11 nucleotides line up with TRBD2. The CDR3 runs 16 residues. V lost 2 bases and J lost 6; bases outside the gene matches: 6. The germline gives CDR1 KGHSH, CDR2 LQKENI. Looking up the rest from reference TRBV18 and TRBJ2-1 gives the full variable domain: NAGVMQNPRHLVRRRGQEARLRCSPMKGHSHVYWYRQLPEEGLKFMVYLQKENIIDESGMPKERFSAEFPKEGPSILRIQQVVRGDSAAYFCASSPWGSGRANEQFFGPGTRLTVL.

This chain connects TRBV3-1 (or the pseudogene TRBV3-2) to TRBJ1-1; TRBD1 is a possible D gene (5 bases). Germline CDR1 LGHDT, CDR2 YNNKEL (reference sequence). The CDR3 runs to 14 residues. V lost 3 bases to trimming and J lost 4 bases, with 12 bases between them. CDR3 in DNA: TGTGCCAGCAGCCACGGGGGGTGGGGCACTGAAGCTTTCTTT. This translates into CASSHGGWGTEAFF.

CDR3 residues: CASSARTGNEQYF. The CDR3, as DNA: TGTGCCAGCAGTGCTAGGACAGGTAACGAGCAGTACTTC. The chain has TRBV12-3 or TRBV12-4 and TRBJ2-7, with 7 nucleotides matching TRBD1. CDR3 size: 13 residues. J lost 5 bases, V lost 5 bases, and 6 bases had no gene match.

The V gene is TRBV5-1, the J gene TRBJ2-2; 10 bases match TRBD2. V gave up 2 bases and J gave up 7 bases; unmatched junction bases: 5. Germline assignment: CDR1 SGHRS and CDR2 YFSETQ. There are 15 residues in the CDR3. The CDR3 nucleotides read TGCGCCAGCAGCTTCAGCGGGAGGGCGAACGGGGAGCTGTTTTTT. Protein sequence: CASSFSGRANGELFF.

The chain has TRBV27 and TRBJ2-7; tentative D call: TRBD1 (6 bases). The CDR3 is made up of 16 amino acids. Trimming left V 3 bases short and J 0 bases short, with 15 bases between. Germline loops: CDR1 MNHEY, CDR2 SMNVEV (reference sequence). The CDR3 loop reads CASSLVGAPSSYEQYF. The CDR3 DNA follows: TGTGCCAGCAGTTTGGTGGGGGCCCCGAGCTCCTACGAGCAGTACTTC.

This chain links TRBV5-1 with TRBJ2-5; 13 bases fit TRBD2. The J segment lost 0 bases and the V segment lost 5 bases, leaving 1 base of the junction unmatched. The CDR3 contains 15 residues. Germline loops: CDR1 SGHRS, CDR2 YFSETQ. The CDR3 coding sequence is TGCGCCAGCAGTGGACTAGCGGGAGACCAAGAGACCCAGTACTTC. This sequence encodes CASSGLAGDQETQYF. Based on the CDR3 plus reference TRBV5-1 and TRBJ2-5, the full variable domain is KAGVTQTPRYLIKTRGQQVTLSCSPISGHRSVSWYQQTPGQGLQFLFEYFSETQRNKGNFPGRFSGRQFSNSRSEMNVSTLELGDSALYLCASSGLAGDQETQYFGPGTRLLVL.

The CDR3: CASSQRTSGYEQFF. CDR3 DNA: TGCGCCAGCAGCCAGAGGACTAGCGGGTACGAGCAGTTCTTC. V usage is TRBV4-1 and J usage is TRBJ2-1, with TRBD2 identical over 11 bases. After removal of 3 bases from V and 10 bases from J, the junction contained 5 bases not matched to a gene. CDR1 is MGHRA, CDR2 YSYEKL, per germline. The CDR3 extends over 14 amino acids.

The gene calls are TRBV27 and TRBJ1-5, with 9 bases lining up with TRBD1. This CDR3 is built from 15 residues. V dropped 8 bases and J dropped 3; count of bases not matched to a gene: 8. Looked up from germline, CDR1 is MNHEY and CDR2 is SMNVEV (reference sequence). The CDR3 spells CASRRDRASNQPQHF. The CDR3 DNA sequence: TGTGCCAGCCGCCGGGACAGGGCCTCCAATCAGCCCCAGCATTTT.

This sequence joins TRBV27 and TRBJ1-2; TRBD1 matches 11 bases. From germline, CDR1 is MNHEY and CDR2 SMNVEV (reference sequence). CDR3 size: 15 residues. The V gene end was trimmed by 7 bases and the J gene end by 6 bases; junction bases not matched to a gene: 10. This CDR3 reads CASKGSGQGANGYTF. Written as DNA, the CDR3 is TGTGCCAGCAAGGGGTCCGGACAGGGGGCCAATGGCTACACCTTC.